Ten or more counts support the clone carrying this T cell receptor (beta chain). Its antigen is as yet unknown. This sample is drawn from a study of CD8+CD57+ T cells in acquired aplastic anemia. Study-wide context: When averaged, DNA from sorted CD4+ and CD8+ cells came to 3 to 3.5 ug. The study obtained about 10 million reads on average for CD4+ cells from healthy donors.

Overall study findings and caveats: Patients and controls shared 25 to 35 CD8+ CDR3 sequences, highly expressed in patients.

V lost 2 bases to trimming and J lost 3 bases; unmatched junction nucleotides: 0. Germline CDR1 DFQATT, CDR2 SNEGSKA (reference sequence). The CDR3 covers 12 residues. Genomic DNA constituted the template upon which TCR beta VDJ and CDR3 profiling was performed. MiXCR, run by TCRdb on the reads, gives a single entry per CDR3 protein. The data contain some 210,000 distinct CDR3 sequences, over 60% of them singletons. This rearrangement joins TRBV20-1 to TRBJ1-1; TRBD1 matches at 7 bases. This receptor was taken from a human donor in good health. The sequenced material came from sorted CD4+, CD8+, or CD8+CD57+ T cells (not recorded which) from PBMCs. This CDR3 is CSARQGDTEAFF. CDR3 coding DNA: TGCAGTGCTAGACAGGGGGACACTGAAGCTTTCTTT.